This T cell receptor beta chain was recovered during a study of T cell responses to AZD1222 COVID-19 vaccine. Produced via immunoSEQ multiplex PCR; TCRdb's table is partial and in-frame only. The table shows tens of thousands of clones, with 80% to 90% occurring only once. This clone was seen once. This sequence originates from an adult who received the AZD1222 COVID-19 vaccine. The input for sequencing was peripheral blood, taken 28 days after the second AZD1222 dose.

The CDR3 loop reads CASSADPGLAVSNEQFF. The CDR3 region has the DNA TGTGCCAGCAGCGCGGATCCGGGACTAGCGGTCAGTAATGAGCAGTTCTTC. The chain combines TRBV9 with TRBJ2-1, with 11 bases matching TRBD2. The CDR3 length is 17 residues. J lost 7 bases, V lost 3 bases, and 12 bases had no gene match. CDR1 is SGDLS, CDR2 YYNGEE, per germline.